The sequence of this T cell receptor (beta chain) was determined in a study of cytomegalovirus exposure and HLA in healthy donors. Study-level results: Association of 15,000 to 20,000 TCR beta sequences with HLA alleles was found at 0.05 false discovery rate in a later analysis.

This CDR3 spans 13 amino acids. In germline, CDR1 is SGHDN, CDR2 FVKESK. Trimming removed 1 base at V and 7 bases at J, with 11 bases between. A word on this clone: The antigen remains undetermined.

Primers included in the PCR were 60 Vbeta and 13 Jbeta primers. The repertoire was sequenced with immunoSEQ multiplex PCR; TCRdb's copy has only in-frame clones and lacks some. The table has more than 110,000 clones, 65% to 85% seen once. The clonotype comes from a man aged 25-40 years in good health and CMV-seronegative. Sequenced: PBMCs. V is TRBV14 and J is TRBJ2-7; TRBD1 might be the D (5 bases). This CDR3 is CASSQVDSMEQYF. The CDR3 DNA sequence: TGTGCCAGCAGCCAAGTAGACAGTATGGAGCAGTACTTC.